This TCR beta chain was obtained from a study of control samples from healthy donors and cancer patients. CDR1 is SGHTA, CDR2 FQGNSA, per germline. CDR3 length: 18 amino acids. V shed 0 bases and J shed 2 bases, with 17 bases lying between them. Assay: immunoSEQ multiplex PCR; the TCRdb copy retains only in-frame clones and omits some. The sample includes 110,000 or so clones, around 92% seen only once; the top ten take approximately 37%. The chain couples TRBV7-2 to TRBJ1-5; D may be TRBD1 (6 bases). The TCR was taken from a man in his forties or fifties in good health. The sample comprised blood. CDR3 nucleotide sequence: TGTGCCAGCAGCTTAGCGGGGCGAGGGGGGAGAGGCAATCAGCCCCAGCATTTT. Encoded protein: CASSLAGRGGRGNQPQHF.